The entry that follows covers one T cell receptor beta chain sequence. Its antigen target is currently unknown. No much larger clonotype is one base removed from it; base qualities were not supplied. The germline V gene specifies MNHEY as CDR1 and SVGEGT as CDR2. Trimming takes 2 bases off V and 3 bases off J; junction bases not matched to a gene: 6. Measured from the cysteine to the phenylalanine, the CDR3 is 15 residues long. Solely the CDR3 DNA is kept, with 45 bases framed from the first base. Sequencing relied on an Illumina HiSeq 2500. Quantitative 5'-RACE with molecular barcodes was the method used to prepare the TCR beta libraries. From the authors' description of their analysis: A new computational method based on a probabilistic model of VDJ rearrangement was used to identify disease-linked TCR variants. In TCRdb, the public reads were trimmed at Q25 with fastp and aligned with MiXCR, with productive beta chains retained. One record per CDR3 amino acid sequence lists the most common genes and DNA. What appears here as the V and J calls and clone size reflects TCRdb's work, not the paper's. Across this sample there are 700,000 to 1,000,000 distinct CDR3 sequences, with over 9.5% seen only once. 0.51% of the sample rests with the top ten.

The data stem from a study of CD8 T cells in ankylosing spondylitis (TCRdb year 2017). About the study as a whole: T cell receptor beta repertoires were profiled in healthy donors and ankylosing spondylitis patients so that disease-linked TCR variants could be found. In total, the full study cohort was made up of over a hundred healthy donors and roughly 27 ankylosing spondylitis patients. Samples of peripheral blood were taken, and for ankylosing spondylitis patients, synovial fluid was collected as well.

The investigation overall reported the following: The disease-linked clones had a CD8+ phenotype and were found at relatively low frequencies in peripheral blood. Blood from ankylosing spondylitis patients appeared to be characterized by a TCR beta motif made up of about 8 highly homologous amino acid variants. The disease-linked clones were reported to be significantly enriched in matched synovial fluid samples from ankylosing spondylitis patients. Some motif variants had previously been reported in the synovial fluid and blood of reactive arthritis patients, which suggests shared mechanisms of disease initiation.

Input material: blood, either unsorted or a sorted T cell fraction (not recorded which). The sequence came from a male donor with ankylosing spondylitis. The chain is encoded by TRBV6-2 or TRBV6-3 joined to TRBJ1-1; 7 bases in between match TRBD1. CDR3 protein: CASSYLDRAHTEAFF. The bases read TGTGCCAGCAGTTACCTCGACAGGGCGCACACTGAAGCTTTCTTT.